This TCR beta chain was retrieved from a study of control samples from healthy donors and cancer patients. The germline V and J ends were trimmed by 1 base and 4 bases, with 10 bases remaining between them. CDR1 is LGHNA and CDR2 is YNFKEQ in the germline V gene. This CDR3 is built from 14 residues. The protocol was immunoSEQ multiplex PCR, while the TCRdb copy is restricted to in-frame clones and leaves out a portion. The sample holds 120,000 or so clones; about 95% are singletons and the top ten take about 3.6%. The sequenced sample consisted of blood. The receptor's source is a man younger than 40 in good health. The chain is built from TRBV4-2 and TRBJ1-2, with D uncertain. In nucleotides, the CDR3 is TGTGCCAGCAGCCAAGGGGCCTCTCCCTATGGCTACACCTTC. Protein sequence: CASSQGASPYGYTF.